This T cell receptor (beta chain) was documented in a study of technical replicates of blood from a few donors. Clones were read by immunoSEQ multiplex PCR, and TCRdb kept only the in-frame ones, dropping some. Counted here are 55,000 to 75,000 clones, 91% occurring once; the ten biggest clones make up around 3.9%. This clone was observed once. The CDR3 loop spans 15 amino acids. The germline V gene encodes CDR1 SNHLY and CDR2 FYNNEI. Trimming took 1 base from V and 0 from J, leaving 9 bases between them. The chain employs TRBV2 and TRBJ1-2; D unclear. Sequenced material: PBMCs. The receptor was isolated from a human donor in good health. Some clones in this sample may be carry-over from other donors' samples. The CDR3 bases are TGTGCCAGCAGTGAAGGCGAGAATGCTAACTATGGCTACACCTTC. It codes for CASSEGENANYGYTF.